Presented here are 26 T cell receptor beta chains from one specimen sequenced in a study of blood T cell repertoires in COVID-19 (dated by TCRdb to about 2020). Preparation of the library involved the immunoSEQ multiplex PCR assay. TCRdb limited this immuneACCESS table to in-frame rearrangements with V and J called. A share of clones is missing; checked studies link under half to unresolved V genes, and the rest is unexplained. The sample table lists some 290,000 clones, around four fifths of them with a count of one. The ten largest account for roughly 4.6% of the sample. Sequenced sample: peripheral blood. These receptors came from a man in his 60s who had recovered from COVID-19.

The chain links TRBV2 to TRBJ1-2; D not certain. The CDR3 covers 12 residues. CDR1 and CDR2 (germline): SNHLY, FYNNEI. Trimming removed 8 bases at V and 4 bases at J, with 11 bases between. In DNA form, the CDR3 reads TGTGCCAGCGACCGGGAGTTCTATGGCTACACCTTC. Translated: CASDREFYGYTF.

The chain couples TRBV4-1 to TRBJ2-3; the match to TRBD2 covers 7 bases. The CDR3 length is 15 residues. Trimming at V came to 4 bases and at J to 1 base, leaving 5 bases not matched to a gene. Germline V gene sequence: CDR1 MGHRA, CDR2 YSYEKL. The CDR3 here is CASSPRLAGTDTQYF. The CDR3 region has the DNA TGCGCCAGCAGCCCCCGTCTAGCGGGCACAGATACGCAGTATTTT.

The chain employs TRBV15 and TRBJ2-1; D not certain. There are 12 residues in the CDR3. The ends were cut back, 0 bases at V and 9 bases at J, with 6 bases in the middle. Germline-derived CDR1 and CDR2 are LNHNV and YYDKDF (reference sequence). The CDR3 region has the DNA TGTGCCACCAGCAGAGACGCCGGTGAGCAGTTCTTC. This encodes CATSRDAGEQFF.

This chain links TRBV19 with TRBJ1-2; D gene unclear. The CDR3 totals 13 residues. Trimming took off 3 bases at V and 8 bases at J, with 13 bases between the two ends. In germline, CDR1 is LNHDA, CDR2 SQIVND (reference sequence). The DNA of the CDR3 is TGTGCCAGTAGTATCCGAGGGTGGGAAGGCTACACCTTC. It translates to CASSIRGWEGYTF.

J is TRBJ2-4 and V is TRBV18; TRBD2 agrees at 16 bases. Germline CDR1 is KGHSH and CDR2 is LQKENI. V shed 3 bases, J shed 6 bases, and the junction held 8 bases outside the gene matches. The CDR3 has 18 amino acids. CDR3 nucleotides: TGTGCCAGCTCACCGCAGGGACTAGCGGGAGGGCCGGGAAACATTCAGTACTTC. Translation: CASSPQGLAGGPGNIQYF.

The chain links TRBV19 to TRBJ1-1; no clear D. CDR3 length: 13 amino acids. The V gene lost 4 bases and the J gene lost 0 bases, with 6 bases spanning the gap. CDR1 and CDR2 (germline): LNHDA, SQIVND (reference sequence). The CDR3 nucleotides are TGTGCCAGTAGTAACGGGATGAACACTGAAGCTTTCTTT. It codes for CASSNGMNTEAFF.

The chain links TRBV28 to TRBJ1-5, with TRBD1 identical over 12 bases. V lost 6 bases and J lost 6; bases outside the gene matches: 6. There are 15 residues in the CDR3. Germline lookup yields CDR1 MDHEN and CDR2 SYDVKM. Here the CDR3 reads CASSLGQGASQPQHF. CDR3 DNA sequence: TGTGCCAGCAGCTTGGGACAGGGGGCATCTCAGCCCCAGCATTTT.

Here the CDR3 DNA reads TGTGCCAGCAGCGCAATGGGGAGGGCCAATTCACCCCTCCACTTT. Translation gives CASSAMGRANSPLHF. The chain has TRBV9 and TRBJ1-6, with D unclear. The V and J ends lost 3 bases and 7 bases respectively, with 14 bases between them. The germline CDR1 and CDR2 sequences are SGDLS and YYNGEE. The CDR3 totals 15 residues.

J is TRBJ1-2 and V is TRBV9, with TRBD1 identical over 9 bases. With 5 bases clipped from V and 8 bases from J, the junction kept 13 bases outside the gene matches. CDR1 is SGDLS and CDR2 is YYNGEE in the germline V gene. The CDR3 spans 15 residues. The CDR3 bases are TGTGCCAGCAGTAAAGGTTGGACAGGGGCTAGGGGCTACACCTTC. The encoded protein is CASSKGWTGARGYTF. Full variable domain (remainder filled in from reference TRBV9 and TRBJ1-2): DSGVTQTPKHLITATGQRVTLRCSPRSGDLSVYWYQQSLDQGLQFLIQYYNGEERAKGNILERFSAQQFPDLHSELNLSSLELGDSALYFCASSKGWTGARGYTFGSGTRLTVV.

CDR3 sequence reads: CASSSPTGNNSPLHF. The CDR3 nucleotides are TGTGCCAGCAGTTCTCCGACGGGGAATAATTCACCCCTCCACTTT. V is TRBV28 and J is TRBJ1-6; D not certain. Germline V lookup: CDR1 MDHEN, CDR2 SYDVKM. The CDR3 has 15 residues. V lost 4 bases to trimming and J lost 5 bases, with 12 bases between them.

V usage is TRBV28 and J usage is TRBJ1-5; possible D gene TRBD1, 6 bases. Germline V gene lookup returns CDR1 MDHEN and CDR2 SYDVKM. This CDR3 is built from 12 residues. Trimming removed 10 bases from V and 3 bases from J, with 10 bases in between. CDR3 nucleotide sequence: TGTGCCATCGGGGGGGCCAATCAGCCCCAGCATTTT. Its translation: CAIGGANQPQHF.

The chain has TRBV19 and TRBJ2-5, with 9 bases identical to TRBD1. The trim removed 4 bases at V and 4 bases at J, leaving 1 base unmatched. The germline CDR1 and CDR2 sequences are LNHDA and SQIVND (reference sequence). The CDR3 is 13 residues long. The CDR3 DNA is TGTGCCAGTAGTACGGACAGGGGAGAGACCCAGTACTTC. This codes for CASSTDRGETQYF.

The chain joins TRBV18 to TRBJ2-5, with 9 bases identical to TRBD1. V lost 7 bases and J lost 4; bases outside the gene matches: 4. This CDR3 spans 13 amino acids. The germline CDR1 and CDR2 sequences are KGHSH and LQKENI. For the CDR3, the DNA is TGTGCCAGCTTTACAGGGGGCTCAGAGACCCAGTACTTC. As protein: CASFTGGSETQYF.

This chain joins TRBV28 and TRBJ1-3; the D gene is possibly TRBD1 (5 bases). V was pared by 6 bases and J by 0 bases, with 9 bases between. This CDR3 is built from 14 residues. From germline, CDR1 is MDHEN and CDR2 SYDVKM. DNA of the CDR3: TGTGCCAGCAGCTATCAGGGCTCTGGAAACACCATATATTTT. It translates to CASSYQGSGNTIYF.

The rearrangement joins TRBV6-2 or TRBV6-3 to TRBJ2-1, with 9 bases that match TRBD1. Germline CDR1 is MNHEY and CDR2 is SVGEGT. The CDR3 has 18 amino acids. With V trimmed by 2 bases and J by 3 bases, 11 bases remained unmatched. The CDR3 loop is CASSYPRGQGSIYNEQFF. The CDR3 DNA sequence: TGTGCCAGCAGTTACCCGAGAGGACAGGGGAGTATCTACAATGAGCAGTTCTTC.

The chain couples TRBV30 to TRBJ2-7, with D perhaps matching TRBD2 (5 bases). The CDR3 loop spans 13 amino acids. Germline V gene data show CDR1 as GTSNPN and CDR2 as SVGIG (reference sequence). Trimming took off 1 base at V and 6 bases at J, with 13 bases between the two ends. The CDR3 here is CAWSGLASSEQYF. The CDR3 DNA follows: TGTGCCTGGAGTGGTCTAGCCTCGAGCGAGCAGTACTTC.

This clone was detected many times. The DNA for the CDR3 is TGTGCCAGCAGCACCATCCGGGACAGGGCCTACGAGCAGTACTTC. It encodes CASSTIRDRAYEQYF. The chain recombines TRBV7-6 with TRBJ2-7; 9 nucleotides align to TRBD1. The CDR3 is 15 amino acids. The junction had 7 bases not matched to a gene; V was cut back by 5 bases and J by 2 bases. Germline lookup yields CDR1 SGHVS and CDR2 FNYEAQ.

The table lists this clone with many counts. The genes are TRBV11-2 and TRBJ2-2, with D uncertain. Germline CDR1 and CDR2: SGHAT and FQNNGV. The CDR3 extends over 16 amino acids. Trimming removed 1 base at V and 5 bases at J, with 14 bases between. CDR3 DNA: TGTGCCAGCAGCTTAGCGAGGTCTAAGGTTACCGGGGAGCTGTTTTTT. This gives the protein CASSLARSKVTGELFF.

The genes are TRBV5-1 and TRBJ2-5; D remains ambiguous. The CDR3 loop spans 16 amino acids. Trimming left V 0 bases short and J 2 bases short, with 14 bases between. Germline V gene lookup returns CDR1 SGHRS and CDR2 YFSETQ. The CDR3 region has the DNA TGCGCCAGCAGCTTGGGAGACTCCATGTTTCAAGAGACCCAGTACTTC. Its protein product is CASSLGDSMFQETQYF.

The chain links TRBV25-1 to TRBJ2-1; 10 bases agree with TRBD2. V dropped 5 bases and J dropped 0; count of bases not matched to a gene: 4. Germline values: CDR1 MGHDK, CDR2 SYGVNS. This CDR3 is built from 16 residues. CDR3 residues: CASSFSSGSSYNEQFF. CDR3 in DNA: TGTGCCAGCAGTTTCTCTAGCGGGAGCTCCTACAATGAGCAGTTCTTC.

The chain is built from TRBV19 and TRBJ1-3; D perhaps matches TRBD1 (5 bases). The CDR3 is made up of 17 amino acids. V lost 4 bases and J 0 bases, leaving 16 bases between the germline ends. Germline V CDR1 and CDR2: LNHDA, SQIVND (reference sequence). The CDR3, as DNA: TGTGCCAGTAGTAACTACCGGGGGACCACCTCTGGAAACACCATATATTTT. It yields the protein CASSNYRGTTSGNTIYF.

The chain combines TRBV11-2 with TRBJ2-5; 10 bases line up with TRBD2. V shed 1 base, J shed 5 bases, and the junction held 4 bases outside the gene matches. From germline, CDR1 is SGHAT and CDR2 FQNNGV. The CDR3 is 15 residues long. CDR3 sequence reads: CASSLVAGGHETQYF. CDR3 in DNA: TGTGCCAGCAGCTTAGTAGCGGGGGGTCACGAGACCCAGTACTTC. Supplemented by reference TRBV11-2 and TRBJ2-5, the full variable domain reads EAGVAQSPRYKIIEKRQSVAFWCNPISGHATLYWYQQILGQGPKLLIQFQNNGVVDDSQLPKDRFSAERLKGVDSTLKIQPAKLEDSAVYLCASSLVAGGHETQYFGPGTRLLVL.

The genes are TRBV3-1 (or the pseudogene TRBV3-2) and TRBJ2-7; maybe TRBD2 (5 bases). The germline V gene has CDR1 LGHDT and CDR2 YNNKEL (reference sequence). This CDR3 has 14 amino acids. The ends were cut back, 4 bases at V and 1 base at J, with 11 bases in the middle. The CDR3 DNA sequence: TGTGCCAGCAGCCTAAGCGGAAGTTCCTACGAGCAGTACTTC. Its translation: CASSLSGSSYEQYF.

The gene calls are TRBV3-1 (or the pseudogene TRBV3-2) and TRBJ1-2, with D maybe TRBD1 (5 bases). Germline V gene data show CDR1 as LGHDT and CDR2 as YNNKEL (reference sequence). V gave up 0 bases and J gave up 5 bases, with 13 bases separating them. The CDR3 contains 15 residues. Written as DNA, the CDR3 is TGTGCCAGCAGCCAAGATGGAACTCGGGGGTATGGCTACACCTTC. Translation gives CASSQDGTRGYGYTF.

V and J are TRBV10-2 and TRBJ1-5; D might be TRBD1 (6 bases). This CDR3 region has 15 residues. Trimming took 6 bases from V and 0 from J, leaving 12 bases between them. Per germline, CDR1 WSHSY and CDR2 SAAADI. Here the CDR3 reads CASRDRLDSNQPQHF. For the CDR3, the DNA is TGCGCCAGCAGGGACAGATTAGATAGCAATCAGCCCCAGCATTTT.

This chain connects TRBV6-6 to TRBJ1-4; a weak D match, TRBD1 (6 bases). The CDR3 totals 15 residues. V was pared by 0 bases and J by 7 bases, with 12 bases between. The germline V gene encodes CDR1 MNHNY and CDR2 SVGAGI (reference sequence). The CDR3 loop is CASSYSQGFGEKLFF. CDR3 coding DNA: TGTGCCAGCAGTTACTCGCAGGGGTTCGGTGAAAAACTGTTTTTT.